Presented here are 28 T cell receptor beta chains from one specimen sequenced in a study of cytomegalovirus exposure and HLA in healthy donors. PCR was performed using 60 Vbeta and 13 Jbeta primers. Clones were sequenced by immunoSEQ multiplex PCR, and TCRdb holds only the in-frame ones, with some missing. This listing includes 150,000 to 200,000 clones. The material sequenced was PBMCs. The receptors were gathered from a boy aged 5-17 years in good health and CMV-seronegative.

The rearrangement uses TRBV4-2 and TRBJ2-5; D gene uncertain. The J call may be mistaken, given a closer DNA end match to TRBJ2-7. The CDR3 totals 15 residues. CDR1 and CDR2 (germline): LGHNA, YNFKEQ. The CDR3 reads CASSQDLDNSYEQYF. The CDR3 bases are TGTGCCAGCAGCCAAGATCTTGACAACTCCTACGAGCAGTACTTC.

The chain is built from TRBV6-5 and TRBJ1-2, with unresolved D. V was shortened by 7 bases and J by 3 bases, with 12 bases between the two germline ends. Germline V lookup: CDR1 MNHEY, CDR2 SVGAGI. The CDR3 runs to 13 residues. CDR3 loop: CASKRGRDYGYTF. The DNA of the CDR3 is TGTGCCAGCAAGCGGGGTAGGGACTATGGCTACACCTTC.

The chain joins TRBV19 to TRBJ2-7, with D possibly TRBD1 on 5 matching bases. Per germline, CDR1 LNHDA and CDR2 SQIVND (reference sequence). The V end was cut by 5 bases, the J end by 0 bases, with 11 bases between. The CDR3 consists of 14 residues. The CDR3 loop is CASSAGHSSYEQYF. The CDR3 DNA reads as TGTGCCAGTAGTGCAGGGCATAGCTCCTACGAGCAGTACTTC.

V and J are TRBV19 and TRBJ1-2; TRBD1 aligns across 7 bases. The CDR3 is made up of 14 amino acids. CDR1 and CDR2 from the germline V gene are LNHDA and SQIVND (reference sequence). V lost 6 bases to trimming and J lost 0 bases; unmatched junction nucleotides: 4. In DNA, the CDR3 is TGTGCCAGTAGGAAGACAGGGTCTAACTATGGCTACACCTTC. It encodes CASRKTGSNYGYTF.

The chain has TRBV19 and TRBJ1-2; 7 bases agree with TRBD1. The CDR3 loop spans 14 amino acids. After removal of 5 bases from V and 2 bases from J, the junction contained 5 bases not matched to a gene. The germline gives CDR1 LNHDA, CDR2 SQIVND (reference sequence). The CDR3 loop reads CASSPGTANYGYTF. In DNA, the CDR3 is TGTGCCAGTAGTCCAGGGACAGCGAACTATGGCTACACCTTC.

The rearrangement links TRBV29-1 to TRBJ1-1, with TRBD1 matching over 8 bases. The CDR3 is 15 residues long. J gave up 5 bases and V 2 bases, and 10 bases lay outside the gene matches. Germline values: CDR1 SQVTM, CDR2 ANQGSEA. CDR3 sequence reads: CSVEPRTGSGTEAFF. CDR3 in DNA: TGCAGCGTTGAACCAAGGACAGGGTCAGGTACTGAAGCTTTCTTT.

The chain uses TRBV5-5 and TRBJ2-7; D remains ambiguous. Per the germline V gene, CDR1 is SGHKS and CDR2 is YYEKEE (reference sequence). The CDR3 totals 13 residues. Trimming removed 1 base from V and 3 bases from J, with 8 bases in between. The CDR3 nucleotides are TGTGCCAGCAGCTTGCTCCAACTCTACGAGCAGTACTTC. Protein product: CASSLLQLYEQYF.

This chain links TRBV7-2 with TRBJ2-5; TRBD1 aligns across 7 bases. The DNA end is more similar to TRBJ2-7, so the J call may be wrong. Germline CDR1 is SGHTA and CDR2 is FQGNSA. The CDR3 has 14 amino acids. Here the CDR3 DNA reads TGTGCCAGCAGCCCTGGGACAGTTGAGTACGAGCAGTACTTC. This gives the protein CASSPGTVEYEQYF.

The chain couples TRBV9 to TRBJ2-7; 10 bases are shared with TRBD2. V lost 3 bases to trimming and J lost 1 base; unmatched junction nucleotides: 4. This CDR3 contains 15 residues. From germline, CDR1 is SGDLS and CDR2 YYNGEE. The CDR3 loop reads CASSAGLAFSYEQYF. For the CDR3, the DNA is TGTGCCAGCAGCGCGGGACTAGCGTTTTCCTACGAGCAGTACTTC.

This chain links TRBV15 with TRBJ1-5; D is undetermined. This CDR3 comprises 15 residues. Germline-derived CDR1 and CDR2 are LNHNV and YYDKDF (reference sequence). V lost 5 bases and J 7 bases, leaving 18 bases between the germline ends. The CDR3 is CATSFDRSGSQPQHF. As DNA, the CDR3 is TGTGCCACCAGCTTTGATCGATCTGGGAGCCAGCCCCAGCATTTT. Full variable domain (remainder filled in from reference TRBV15 and TRBJ1-5): DAMVIQNPRYQVTQFGKPVTLSCSQTLNHNVMYWYQQKSSQAPKLLFHYYDKDFNNEADTPDNFQSRRPNTSFCFLDIRSPGLGDTAMYLCATSFDRSGSQPQHFGDGTRLSIL.

CDR3 bases: TGTGCCTGGAGTGTACGGTCAGGGCTCTCCTACGAGCAGTACTTC. This gives the protein CAWSVRSGLSYEQYF. J is TRBJ2-7 and V is TRBV30; D may be TRBD1 (5 bases). The CDR3 runs to 15 residues. The V gene lost 0 bases and the J gene lost 0 bases, with 12 bases spanning the gap. Germline CDR1 is GTSNPN and CDR2 is SVGIG (reference sequence).

In the case of this clone: Other DNA variants within this sample encode the same CDR3. The V and J genes are TRBV6-4 and TRBJ2-1, with TRBD2 matching over 15 bases. This CDR3 region has 17 residues. V was clipped by 3 bases and J by 5 bases; unmatched bases: 5. Germline CDR1 and CDR2: MRHNA and SNTAGT. For the CDR3, the DNA is TGTGCCAGCAGTGAGGGACTAGCGGGGGGACCCAACAATGAGCAGTTCTTC. Residues: CASSEGLAGGPNNEQFF.

The chain links TRBV7-2 to TRBJ2-1; 8 bases map to TRBD2. Germline V gene lookup returns CDR1 SGHTA and CDR2 FQGNSA. V was clipped by 5 bases and J by 7 bases; unmatched bases: 10. The CDR3 runs to 15 residues. The CDR3 nucleotides read TGTGCCAGCAGCCCATTTCCCCGGGGGGGGAATGAGCAGTTCTTC. Encoded protein: CASSPFPRGGNEQFF.

The CDR3, as DNA: TGTGCCAGTAGTAGGATGGACTTCGACACCGGGGAGCTGTTTTTT. Encoded protein: CASSRMDFDTGELFF. The J gene is TRBJ2-2, the V gene TRBV19, with D maybe TRBD2 (5 bases). The CDR3 is 15 residues long. CDR1 and CDR2 from the germline V gene are LNHDA and SQIVND (reference sequence). V lost 4 bases and J lost 3, with 12 bases in between.

J is TRBJ1-3 and V is TRBV11-2; no firm D call. Germline assignment: CDR1 SGHAT and CDR2 FQNNGV. The CDR3 is 17 amino acids. V was pared by 5 bases and J by 3 bases, with 20 bases between. CDR3 sequence: CASSILGVSGDGNTIYF. The CDR3, as DNA: TGTGCCAGCAGCATACTCGGGGTCTCCGGGGATGGAAACACCATATATTTT.

CDR3 in amino acids: CAISEPGTGGGYTF. Written as DNA, the CDR3 is TGTGCCATCAGTGAGCCCGGGACAGGGGGTGGCTACACCTTC. This chain connects TRBV10-3 to TRBJ1-2; 11 bases match TRBD1. The CDR3 sequence is 14 residues long. The germline CDR1 and CDR2 sequences are ENHRY and SYGVKD. Trimming at V came to 2 bases and at J to 7 bases, leaving 3 bases not matched to a gene.

The chain employs TRBV25-1 and TRBJ2-3; TRBD1 is a possible D gene (6 bases). V gave up 4 bases and J gave up 4 bases, with 12 bases separating them. Per the germline V gene, CDR1 is MGHDK and CDR2 is SYGVNS. CDR3 length: 14 amino acids. The CDR3 loop reads CASSATGSADTQYF. The CDR3 bases are TGTGCCAGCAGTGCCACAGGGAGCGCAGATACGCAGTATTTT. Using reference TRBV25-1 and TRBJ2-3 for the parts outside the CDR3, the full variable domain is EADIYQTPRYLVIGTGKKITLECSQTMGHDKMYWYQQDPGMELHLIHYSYGVNSTEKGDLSSESTVSRIRTEHFPLTLESARPSHTSQYLCASSATGSADTQYFGPGTRLTVL.

The chain carries TRBV27 and TRBJ1-1, with D hard to call. Germline CDR1 reads MNHEY; CDR2 reads SMNVEV (reference sequence). This CDR3 spans 17 amino acids. With 5 bases removed from V and 1 base from J, the gap between germline ends came to 20 bases. In nucleotides, the CDR3 is TGTGCCAGCAGTGCGGGCAGGTTCGTTGGAAGGAACACTGAAGCTTTCTTT. It codes for CASSAGRFVGRNTEAFF.

This chain uses TRBV7-9 with TRBJ2-3; TRBD2 matches 10 bases. Germline V gene sequence: CDR1 SEHNR, CDR2 FQNEAQ (reference sequence). CDR3 length: 15 amino acids. Trimming took 6 bases from V and 4 from J; bases not matched to a gene: 7. CDR3 in amino acids: CASSSLAGVSDTQYF. As DNA, the CDR3 is TGTGCCAGCAGTTCCCTAGCGGGGGTATCAGATACGCAGTATTTT.

The chain combines TRBV6-1 with TRBJ2-2; D gene unclear. The CDR3 sequence is 13 residues long. The V end lost 6 bases, the J end lost 1 base, and 6 bases lay between the germline ends. Germline loops: CDR1 MNHNS, CDR2 SASEGT. DNA for the CDR3: TGTGCCAGCAGGGAGTGGAACACCGGGGAGCTGTTTTTT. Translating it yields CASREWNTGELFF.

This chain links TRBV30 with TRBJ2-2; 11 nucleotides line up with TRBD2. The V gene's germline CDR1 is GTSNPN and CDR2 SVGIG (reference sequence). V was clipped by 0 bases and J by 5 bases; unmatched bases: 14. The CDR3 is 19 amino acids. CDR3 nucleotides: TGTGCCTGGAGTGTACCCGGGCTAGCGGGGGGCGCGGGAACCGGGGAGCTGTTTTTT. It codes for CAWSVPGLAGGAGTGELFF.

The chain links TRBV5-8 to TRBJ2-7, with 8 bases aligning to TRBD2. The J segment lost 1 base and the V segment lost 0 bases, leaving 6 bases of the junction unmatched. Germline V lookup: CDR1 SGHTS, CDR2 YDEGEE. The CDR3 sequence is 16 residues long. Written as DNA, the CDR3 is TGTGCCAGCAGCTTGGGGGCTGGCGGGGGGTCCTACGAGCAGTACTTC. This gives the protein CASSLGAGGGSYEQYF. Drawing the rest from reference TRBV5-8 and TRBJ2-7, the complete variable domain is EAGVTQSPTHLIKTRGQQATLRCSPISGHTSVYWYQQALGLGLQFLLWYDEGEERNRGNFPPRFSGRQFPNYSSELNVNALELEDSALYLCASSLGAGGGSYEQYFGPGTRLTVT.

The chain has TRBV25-1 and TRBJ1-3; 8 positions agree with TRBD1. The CDR3 spans 14 residues. The junction had 5 bases not matched to a gene; V was cut back by 5 bases and J by 5 bases. The germline V gene encodes CDR1 MGHDK and CDR2 SYGVNS. Here the CDR3 DNA reads TGTGCCAGCAGTCCCGACAGGGGAAGAAACACCATATATTTT. Translated, it gives CASSPDRGRNTIYF.

The CDR3 DNA reads TGCGCCAGCAGCCAAGAGCACCGGGGGACGCGGGGGCTGTTTTTT. This encodes CASSQEHRGTRGLFF. The rearrangement joins TRBV4-3 to TRBJ2-2; D may be TRBD2 (6 bases). CDR1 is LGHNA, CDR2 YSLEER, per germline. The CDR3 has 15 amino acids. V lost 0 bases and J 13 bases, leaving 18 bases between the germline ends.

The chain links TRBV7-2 to TRBJ1-2; D is uncertain. Trimming stripped 5 bases from V and 8 bases from J, with 15 bases between. In germline, CDR1 is SGHTA, CDR2 FQGNSA. This CDR3 has 13 residues. The CDR3, as DNA: TGTGCCAGCAGCCCCGCCCGGGCGGGGGGCTACACCTTC. Amino acid sequence: CASSPARAGGYTF.

The chain joins TRBV28 to TRBJ1-2; 8 nucleotides match TRBD1. The V segment lost 6 bases and the J segment 3 bases; nucleotides outside the gene matches: 6. The CDR3 is 14 residues long. CDR1 is MDHEN, CDR2 SYDVKM, per germline. This CDR3 is CASREGQGDYGYTF. In DNA form, the CDR3 reads TGTGCCAGCAGGGAAGGACAGGGCGACTATGGCTACACCTTC.

This sequence joins TRBV30 and TRBJ1-4, with D possibly TRBD1 on 5 matching bases. With 3 bases removed from V and 8 bases from J, the gap between germline ends came to 16 bases. The germline V gene has CDR1 GTSNPN and CDR2 SVGIG (reference sequence). The CDR3 spans 14 residues. CDR3 residues: CAWSFGQGWEKLFF. CDR3 DNA sequence: TGTGCCTGGAGCTTCGGACAAGGATGGGAAAAACTGTTTTTT.

The chain couples TRBV6-5 to TRBJ1-1; the D is unclear. This CDR3 contains 13 residues. Germline values: CDR1 MNHEY, CDR2 SVGAGI. Trimming shortened V by 5 bases and J by 0 bases, and 7 bases separated the two germline ends. CDR3 in amino acids: CASSPNMNTEAFF. The CDR3 nucleotides read TGTGCCAGCAGTCCAAACATGAACACTGAAGCTTTCTTT.